This TCR beta chain comes out of a study of blood T cell repertoires in COVID-19. As for the study in general: Samples representing acute and convalescent COVID-19 were sourced from the United States, Italy and Spain. Sources were T cells, B-cell-depleted T cells, or PBMCs; the material itself was cDNA or gDNA.

How the authors handled the data: Amplification of reference gene primers provided the estimated nucleated cell counts. The table came from immunoSEQ multiplex PCR; TCRdb's copy has only in-frame clones and leaves some out. For V, J and clone size, that table is used; D and trimming come from the DNA. The data hold around 150,000 clones, with about 83% observed a single time. The CDR3 covers 14 residues. Germline CDR1 SEHNR, CDR2 FQNEAQ (reference sequence). With 3 bases clipped from V and 3 bases from J, the junction kept 3 bases outside the gene matches. The chain uses TRBV7-9 and TRBJ2-7; 9 nucleotides align to TRBD1. Specimen: peripheral blood. This sequence was found in a man in his 60s with acute or convalescent COVID-19. CDR3 sequence reads: CASSLEDRGYEQYF. CDR3 sequence (DNA): TGTGCCAGCAGCTTGGAGGACAGGGGCTACGAGCAGTACTTC.